The 14 T cell receptor beta chains below all came from one sample that was sequenced in a study of shared clonotypes between healthy human individuals. Naive CD8 cells, CD45RO-negative and positively selected for CCR7, excluded terminally differentiated effector memory CD45RA+ cells. Sequencing was performed with immunoSEQ multiplex PCR; in TCRdb, only in-frame clones are kept and a portion is missing. The sample consists of approximately 2,200,000 clones, about 92% of them appearing once. Input material: naive CD8+ T cells from PBMCs. These receptors originate from a man aged 18 to 30 in good health. Some clones in this sample may be carry-over from other donors' samples.

This rearrangement joins TRBV19 to TRBJ1-5, with D possibly TRBD1 on 6 matching bases. There are 16 residues in the CDR3. The V and J ends lost 5 bases and 3 bases respectively, with 17 bases between them. Germline loops: CDR1 LNHDA, CDR2 SQIVND (reference sequence). This CDR3 reads CASSRGGSQLNQPQHF. The DNA for the CDR3 is TGTGCCAGTAGTCGTGGGGGCTCCCAACTCAATCAGCCCCAGCATTTT.

The chain recombines TRBV5-1 with TRBJ2-1; 9 bases align to TRBD2. Trimming took 4 bases from V and 7 from J; bases not matched to a gene: 12. This CDR3 is 16 amino acids long. Germline-derived CDR1 and CDR2 are SGHRS and YFSETQ. CDR3 protein: CASSPEAAGGQNEQFF. The DNA for the CDR3 is TGCGCCAGCAGCCCGGAGGCTGCGGGAGGGCAGAATGAGCAGTTCTTC.

V and J are TRBV25-1 and TRBJ1-2, with D hard to call. Trimming removed 0 bases from V and 7 bases from J, with 12 bases in between. This CDR3 has 14 amino acids. The germline V gene encodes CDR1 MGHDK and CDR2 SYGVNS. The CDR3 DNA sequence: TGTGCCAGCAGTGAATATAGCGGTGGTCCTGGCTACACCTTC. As protein: CASSEYSGGPGYTF.

Notes on this clone: This specimen includes other DNA sequences encoding the same CDR3. The chain has TRBV9 and TRBJ2-1; a possible D gene is TRBD2 (6 bases). Trimming pared 0 bases from V and 2 bases from J, leaving 9 bases between. The germline gives CDR1 SGDLS, CDR2 YYNGEE. The length of the CDR3 is 15 residues. For the CDR3, the DNA is TGTGCCAGCAGCGTAGGTGGCGGGACCTACAATGAGCAGTTCTTC. Its translation: CASSVGGGTYNEQFF.

The chain employs TRBV7-9 and TRBJ2-1; D possibly corresponds to TRBD2 (6 bases). CDR3 length: 12 amino acids. Germline V gene data show CDR1 as SEHNR and CDR2 as FQNEAQ (reference sequence). Trimming stripped 5 bases from V and 10 bases from J, with 12 bases between. CDR3 in DNA: TGTGCCAGCAGCCGCCAGGCGGGAGAGCAGTTCTTC. This encodes CASSRQAGEQFF.

This clone was counted only a few times. The sample holds other DNA sequences that translate to the same CDR3. This chain uses TRBV9 with TRBJ1-1; D uncertain. Germline lookup yields CDR1 SGDLS and CDR2 YYNGEE. CDR3 size: 13 residues. V was trimmed by 2 bases and J by 0 bases, leaving 5 bases between them. CDR3 nucleotides: TGTGCCAGCAGCGTGCACATGAACACTGAAGCTTTCTTT. It codes for CASSVHMNTEAFF. Using reference TRBV9 and TRBJ1-1 for the parts outside the CDR3, the full variable domain is DSGVTQTPKHLITATGQRVTLRCSPRSGDLSVYWYQQSLDQGLQFLIQYYNGEERAKGNILERFSAQQFPDLHSELNLSSLELGDSALYFCASSVHMNTEAFFGQGTRLTVV.

This chain uses TRBV5-1 with TRBJ2-7; D is perhaps TRBD1 or TRBD2 (5 bases each). With 7 bases removed from V and 0 bases from J, the gap between germline ends came to 14 bases. CDR1 is SGHRS and CDR2 is YFSETQ in the germline V gene. CDR3 size: 14 residues. CDR3 DNA sequence: TGCGCCAGCGCCCCCGATGGGGGCTCCTACGAGCAGTACTTC. Encoded protein: CASAPDGGSYEQYF.

This clone showed up just once. The V call is TRBV19, the J call TRBJ2-1; 8 bases map to TRBD2. The germline V gene has CDR1 LNHDA and CDR2 SQIVND (reference sequence). Trimming took 3 bases from V and 7 from J; bases not matched to a gene: 8. The CDR3 length is 15 residues. CDR3 loop: CASSMMAGGWNEQFF. The CDR3 DNA is TGTGCCAGTAGTATGATGGCGGGAGGATGGAATGAGCAGTTCTTC.

The chain uses TRBV4-1 and TRBJ1-4; D is unresolved. V lost 1 base, J lost 3 bases, and 9 bases lay in between. The length of the CDR3 is 15 residues. The germline V gene has CDR1 MGHRA and CDR2 YSYEKL. DNA of the CDR3: TGCGCCAGCAGCCAAGGGCCTATAGCTAATGAAAAACTGTTTTTT. This gives the protein CASSQGPIANEKLFF.

V is TRBV25-1 and J is TRBJ1-2; TRBD1 matches at 8 bases. This CDR3 is 13 amino acids long. CDR1 and CDR2 (germline): MGHDK, SYGVNS. V lost 4 bases to trimming and J lost 4 bases; unmatched junction nucleotides: 2. CDR3 coding DNA: TGTGCCAGCAGTGCGACAGGGGCCTATGGCTACACCTTC. As protein: CASSATGAYGYTF.

The chain joins TRBV28 to TRBJ2-7; D ambiguous. V lost 0 bases and J lost 6, with 6 bases in between. CDR3 length: 12 amino acids. Germline V lookup: CDR1 MDHEN, CDR2 SYDVKM. The CDR3 sequence is CASSLWSGEQYF. DNA for the CDR3: TGTGCCAGCAGTTTATGGAGTGGCGAGCAGTACTTC.

As for this clone: The sample carries other DNA sequences with the same CDR3. The genes are TRBV7-9 and TRBJ1-1, with no clear D. This CDR3 has 12 residues. Trimming cost V 5 bases and J 0 bases, with 4 bases left between them. The V gene's germline CDR1 is SEHNR and CDR2 FQNEAQ (reference sequence). The CDR3: CASSPVNTEAFF. CDR3 nucleotide sequence: TGTGCCAGCAGCCCAGTGAACACTGAAGCTTTCTTT.

V gene TRBV7-9 combines with J gene TRBJ2-3; 8 nucleotides line up with TRBD2. J gave up 1 base and V 3 bases, and 3 bases lay outside the gene matches. Germline-derived CDR1 and CDR2 are SEHNR and FQNEAQ (reference sequence). This CDR3 contains 15 residues. The CDR3 reads CASSLLLAGTDTQYF. The DNA of the CDR3 is TGTGCCAGCAGCTTGCTACTAGCGGGCACAGATACGCAGTATTTT.

The rearrangement links TRBV6-6 to TRBJ2-7, with TRBD1 matching 9 bases. The germline V gene encodes CDR1 MNHNY and CDR2 SVGAGI (reference sequence). The V and J ends lost 7 bases and 2 bases, in that order; junction bases with no gene match: 6. This CDR3 has 14 residues. The CDR3 nucleotides read TGTGCCAGCACCGGGACAGGGCTAGCCTACGAGCAGTACTTC. Translation: CASTGTGLAYEQYF.